This T cell receptor (beta chain) was captured in a study of cytomegalovirus exposure and HLA in healthy donors. This CDR3 region has 15 residues. Trimming left V 1 base short and J 0 bases short, with 9 bases between. Germline loops: CDR1 MGHRA, CDR2 YSYEKL. This clone was seen a few times. The study ran its PCR with 60 Vbeta and 13 Jbeta primers. The assay was immunoSEQ multiplex PCR, and TCRdb's table has in-frame clones only and misses some. The repertoire holds tens of thousands of clones, with approximately 72% as singletons. The gene calls are TRBV4-1 and TRBJ1-2; D is uncertain. The source of this sequence is a woman aged 40 to 50 in good health and CMV-seronegative. Sequencing used PBMCs. CDR3 residues: CASSQGGAANYGYTF. CDR3 sequence (DNA): TGCGCCAGCAGCCAAGGAGGTGCGGCTAACTATGGCTACACCTTC.